This T cell receptor beta chain stems from a study of shared T cell receptors in the human thymus. Generated by immunoSEQ multiplex PCR, the TCRdb table keeps only in-frame clones and is missing some. The sample yields roughly 710,000 clones, 75% to 90% seen once. Germline V gene data show CDR1 as ENHRY and CDR2 as SYGVKD. This CDR3 comprises 15 residues. J lost 3 bases, V lost 0 bases, and 2 bases had no gene match. This clone was observed a handful of times. These data are also associated with another study on human thymus T cells. That work adds: The donor group consisted of healthy Finnish infants who were having corrective surgery for congenital heart defects. Corrective cardiac surgery supplied the resected thymus tissue. Within thymic and blood repertoires, V and J gene usage appeared to be biased. Related work found strong thymic repertoire overlap between unrelated individuals.

The source material was thymocytes. The gene calls are TRBV10-3 and TRBJ2-5; TRBD1 matches at 9 bases. This TCR was sampled from a girl in the first two years of life with a congenital heart defect. CDR3 sequence (DNA): TGTGCCATCAGTGAGTCCGGGACAGGGAAAGAGACCCAGTACTTC. Residues: CAISESGTGKETQYF.